This TCR beta chain was profiled in a study of T cell responses to AZD1222 COVID-19 vaccine. CDR1 is SGHDT and CDR2 is YYEEEE in the germline V gene. The CDR3 sequence is 15 residues long. V lost 0 bases, J lost 3 bases, and 10 bases lay in between. Method: immunoSEQ multiplex PCR; TCRdb's copy keeps in-frame clones and lacks some. The data show 200,000 or so clones, with approximately 87% seen just once and about 2.5% held by the top ten. The source material was peripheral blood, sampled on day 0 of MenACWY control vaccination. This clonotype was obtained from an adult in good health. This chain joins TRBV5-6 and TRBJ2-1; D perhaps matches TRBD2 (6 bases). The CDR3 loop is CASSLVSGHYNEQFF. CDR3 nucleotides: TGTGCCAGCAGCTTGGTTAGCGGACACTACAATGAGCAGTTCTTC. The full variable domain, completed using reference TRBV5-6 and TRBJ2-1, is DAGVTQSPTHLIKTRGQQVTLRCSPKSGHDTVSWYQQALGQGPQFIFQYYEEEERQRGNFPDRFSGHQFPNYSSELNVNALLLGDSALYLCASSLVSGHYNEQFFGPGTRLTVL.